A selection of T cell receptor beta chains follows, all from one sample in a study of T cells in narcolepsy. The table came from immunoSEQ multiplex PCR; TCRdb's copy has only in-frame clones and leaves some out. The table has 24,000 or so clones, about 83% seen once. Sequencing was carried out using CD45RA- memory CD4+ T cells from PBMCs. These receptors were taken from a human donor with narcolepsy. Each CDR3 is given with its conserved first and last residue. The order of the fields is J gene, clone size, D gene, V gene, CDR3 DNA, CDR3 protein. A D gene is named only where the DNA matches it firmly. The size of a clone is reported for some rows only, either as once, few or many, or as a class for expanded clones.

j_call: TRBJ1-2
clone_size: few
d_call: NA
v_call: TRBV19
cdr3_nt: TGTGCCAGTAGTATAAACTATGGCTACACCTTC
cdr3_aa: CASSINYGYTF

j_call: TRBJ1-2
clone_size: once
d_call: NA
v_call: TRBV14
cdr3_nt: TGTGCCAGCAGCCAAGCAGGAGGCAGGCTCTATGGCTACACCTTC
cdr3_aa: CASSQAGGRLYGYTF

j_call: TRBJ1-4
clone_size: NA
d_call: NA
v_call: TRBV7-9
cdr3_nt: TGTGCCAGCAGCTTTTCAGGGATGAGTGAAAAACTGTTTTTT
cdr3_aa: CASSFSGMSEKLFF

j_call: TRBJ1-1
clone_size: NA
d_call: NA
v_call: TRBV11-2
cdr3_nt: TGTGCCAGCAGCTTTACGGGGGCTGAAGCTTTCTTT
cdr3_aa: CASSFTGAEAFF

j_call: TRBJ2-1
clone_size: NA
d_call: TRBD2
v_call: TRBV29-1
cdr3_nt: TGCAGCGTTGGGCTAGCGGGGCAGTGGCAGTTCTTC
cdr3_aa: CSVGLAGQWQFF

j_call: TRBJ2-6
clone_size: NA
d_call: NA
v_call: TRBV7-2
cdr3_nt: TGTGCCAGCAGCACCGGGACCGATCTCTCTGGGGCCAACGTCCTGACTTTC
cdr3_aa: CASSTGTDLSGANVLTF

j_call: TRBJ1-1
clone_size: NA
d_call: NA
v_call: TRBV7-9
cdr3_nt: TGTGCCAGCAGCTCCACGGAGCTCGGGAACACTGAAGCTTTCTTT
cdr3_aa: CASSSTELGNTEAFF

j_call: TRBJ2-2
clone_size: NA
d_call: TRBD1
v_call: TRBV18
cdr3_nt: TGTGCCAGCTCACAGACAACAGGGGGCACCGGGGAGCTGTTTTTT
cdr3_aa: CASSQTTGGTGELFF

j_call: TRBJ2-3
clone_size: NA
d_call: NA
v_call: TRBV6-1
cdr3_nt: TGTGCCAGCAGTGAAGCGATGGGCAGCACAGATACGCAGTATTTT
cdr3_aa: CASSEAMGSTDTQYF

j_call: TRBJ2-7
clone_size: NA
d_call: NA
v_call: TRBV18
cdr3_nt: TGTGCCAGCTCACTTGGGCTTGGGTACACCGCCGAGCAGTACTTC
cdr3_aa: CASSLGLGYTAEQYF

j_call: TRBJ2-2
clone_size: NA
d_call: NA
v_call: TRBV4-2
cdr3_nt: TGTGCCAGCAGCCAAGCCAGGACCACCGGGGAGCTGTTTTTT
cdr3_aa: CASSQARTTGELFF

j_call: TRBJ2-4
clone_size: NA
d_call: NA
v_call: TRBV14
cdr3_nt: TGTGCCAGCAGCGATTGGGCCAAAAACATTCAGTACTTC
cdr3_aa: CASSDWAKNIQYF

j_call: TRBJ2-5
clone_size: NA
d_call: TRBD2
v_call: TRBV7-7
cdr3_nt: TGTGCTAGCAGCTTATACACGGGAGGAGAGACCCAGTACTTC
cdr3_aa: CASSLYTGGETQYF

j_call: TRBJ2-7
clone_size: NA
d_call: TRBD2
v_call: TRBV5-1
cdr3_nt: TGCGCCAGTGGGACTAGCGCCCTTTCTAATGAGCAGTACTTC
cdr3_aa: CASGTSALSNEQYF

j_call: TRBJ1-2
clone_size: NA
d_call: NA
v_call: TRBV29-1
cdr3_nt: TGCAGCGTTGTCGTCGGGAACTATGGCTACACCTTC
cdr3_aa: CSVVVGNYGYTF

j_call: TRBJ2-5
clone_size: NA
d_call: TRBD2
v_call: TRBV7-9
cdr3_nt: TGTGCCAGCAGCTTAGCCGGGCTAGCGGGAGGGATCCTGTACTTC
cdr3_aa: CASSLAGLAGGILYF

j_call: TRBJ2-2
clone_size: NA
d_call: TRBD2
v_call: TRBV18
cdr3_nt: TGTGCCAGCTCACCACGGATTCTGAGCGGGGGGACCGGGGAGCTGTTTTTT
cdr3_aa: CASSPRILSGGTGELFF

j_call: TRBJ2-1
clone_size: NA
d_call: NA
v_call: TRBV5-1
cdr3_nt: TGCGCCAGCAGCTTGGACACAGGGACCGCCTACAATGAGCAGTTCTTC
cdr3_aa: CASSLDTGTAYNEQFF

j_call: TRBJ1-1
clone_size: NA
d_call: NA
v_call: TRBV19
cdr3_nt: TGTGCCAGTAGTGGCTTCAAAGGGACTGAAGCTTTCTTT
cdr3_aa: CASSGFKGTEAFF

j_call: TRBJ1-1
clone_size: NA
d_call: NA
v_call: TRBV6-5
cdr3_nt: TGTGCCAGCATTCGTGGCACTGAAGCTTTCTTT
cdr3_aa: CASIRGTEAFF

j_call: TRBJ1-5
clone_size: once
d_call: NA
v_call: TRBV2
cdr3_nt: TGTGCCAGCAGTCCCCAGCAGGGAAGGACCTCGACTCAGCCCCAGCATTTT
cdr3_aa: CASSPQQGRTSTQPQHF

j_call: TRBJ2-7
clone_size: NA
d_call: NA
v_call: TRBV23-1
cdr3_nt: TGCGCCAGCAGTCCCCTCCCCGAGCAGTACTTC
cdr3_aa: CASSPLPEQYF

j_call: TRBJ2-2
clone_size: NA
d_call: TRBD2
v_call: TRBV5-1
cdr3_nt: TGCGCCAGCAGCTTGGCCAGACTAGCGGGAGGTCCCGGGGAGCTGTTTTTT
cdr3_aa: CASSLARLAGGPGELFF

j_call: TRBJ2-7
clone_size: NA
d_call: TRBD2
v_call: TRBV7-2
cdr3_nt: TGTGCCAGCAGCACCCTCGGGAGGTCTTACGAGCAGTACTTC
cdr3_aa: CASSTLGRSYEQYF

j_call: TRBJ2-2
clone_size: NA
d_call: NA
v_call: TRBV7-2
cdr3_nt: TGTGCCAGCAGCTTACGGTTGGCAGGGGTTACCGGGGAGCTGTTTTTT
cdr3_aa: CASSLRLAGVTGELFF

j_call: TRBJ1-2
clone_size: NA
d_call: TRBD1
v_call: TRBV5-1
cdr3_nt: TGCGCCAGCAGCGACAGGGTGGGCTATGGCTACACCTTC
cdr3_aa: CASSDRVGYGYTF

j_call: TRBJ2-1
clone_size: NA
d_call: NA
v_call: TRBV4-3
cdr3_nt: TGCGCCAGCAGCCAAGAGGGCTATGAGCAGTTCTTC
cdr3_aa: CASSQEGYEQFF

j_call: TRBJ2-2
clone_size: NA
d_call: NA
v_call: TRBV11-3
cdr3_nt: TGTGCCAGCAGCTTAGGCGGGACAAACACCGGGGAGCTGTTTTTT
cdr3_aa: CASSLGGTNTGELFF

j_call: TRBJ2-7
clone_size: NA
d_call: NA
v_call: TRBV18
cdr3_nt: TGTGCCAGCTCACGAGGCCACGAGCAGTACTTC
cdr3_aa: CASSRGHEQYF

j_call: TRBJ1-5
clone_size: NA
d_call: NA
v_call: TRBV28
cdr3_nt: TGTGCCAGCAGTTTAATTGATCGAGCCGGCAATCAGCCCCAGCATTTT
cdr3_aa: CASSLIDRAGNQPQHF

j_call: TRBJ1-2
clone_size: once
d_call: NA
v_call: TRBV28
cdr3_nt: TGTGCCAGCAGTCCAACAGTGGGGCCTGGGTATGGCTACACCTTC
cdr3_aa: CASSPTVGPGYGYTF

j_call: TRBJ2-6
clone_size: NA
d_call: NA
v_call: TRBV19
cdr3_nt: TGTGCCAGTAGTTGGGACCTAAGCTCTGGGGCCAACGTCCTGACTTTC
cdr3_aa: CASSWDLSSGANVLTF

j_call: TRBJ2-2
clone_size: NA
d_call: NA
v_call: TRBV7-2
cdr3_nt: TGTGCCAGCAGCTTAGTTCAGAACACCGGGGAGCTGTTTTTT
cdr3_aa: CASSLVQNTGELFF

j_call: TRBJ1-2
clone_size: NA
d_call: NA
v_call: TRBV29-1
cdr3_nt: TGCAGCGTTGTGCGACCGACCCTCGTGGGTGGCTACACCTTC
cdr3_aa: CSVVRPTLVGGYTF

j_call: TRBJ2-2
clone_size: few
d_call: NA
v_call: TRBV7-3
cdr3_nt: TGTGCCAGCAGCCCCACCGGCACCACCGGGGAGCTGTTTTTT
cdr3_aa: CASSPTGTTGELFF

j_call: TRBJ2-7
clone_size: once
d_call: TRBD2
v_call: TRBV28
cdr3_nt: TGTGCCAGCAGTTTATGGAAACTAGCGGGAGGGCCGGGGGAGCAGTACTTC
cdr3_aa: CASSLWKLAGGPGEQYF

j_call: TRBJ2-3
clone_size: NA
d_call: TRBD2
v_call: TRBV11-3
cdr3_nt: TGTGCCAGCAGCTTAAGTAGCGGGGTCACAGATACGCAGTATTTT
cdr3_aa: CASSLSSGVTDTQYF

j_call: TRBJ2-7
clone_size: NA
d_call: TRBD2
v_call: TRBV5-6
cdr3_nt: TGTGCCAGCAGCTTAGCGTTGGGTAGCGGGAGCTCCTACGAGCAGTACTTC
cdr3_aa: CASSLALGSGSSYEQYF

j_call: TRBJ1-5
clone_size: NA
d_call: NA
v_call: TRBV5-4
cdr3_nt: TGTGCCAGCAGCTTCCGGGACACCGGGTATAGCAATCAGCCCCAGCATTTT
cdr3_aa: CASSFRDTGYSNQPQHF

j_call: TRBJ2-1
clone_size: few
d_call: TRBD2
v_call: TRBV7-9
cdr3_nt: TGTGCCAGCAGCTCGGCGGGACTAGCGGAAACGAAGGAGCAGTTCTTC
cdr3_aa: CASSSAGLAETKEQFF

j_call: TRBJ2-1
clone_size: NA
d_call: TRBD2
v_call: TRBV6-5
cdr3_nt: TGTGCCAGCAGGGGACTAGCGGGAGAGCGGGAGCAGTTCTTC
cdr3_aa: CASRGLAGEREQFF

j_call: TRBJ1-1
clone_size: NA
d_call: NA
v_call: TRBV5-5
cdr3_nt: TGTGCCAGCAGGCCGAGGGACCTGAACACTGAAGCTTTCTTT
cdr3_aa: CASRPRDLNTEAFF

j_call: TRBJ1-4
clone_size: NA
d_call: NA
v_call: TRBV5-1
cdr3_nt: TGCGCCAGCAGCCTTGTAGGAGGCCGGGCAGAAAAACTGTTTTTT
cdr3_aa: CASSLVGGRAEKLFF

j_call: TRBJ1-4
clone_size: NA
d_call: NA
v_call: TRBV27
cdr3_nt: TGTGCCAGCAGGAGAGGGGGGGCTAATGAAAAACTGTTTTTT
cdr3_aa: CASRRGGANEKLFF

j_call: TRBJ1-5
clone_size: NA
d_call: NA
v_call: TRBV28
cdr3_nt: TGTGCCAGCAGCCGCCTTGGAGATAATCAGCCCCAGCATTTT
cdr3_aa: CASSRLGDNQPQHF

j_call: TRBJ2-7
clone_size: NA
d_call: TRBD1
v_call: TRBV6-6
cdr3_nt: TGTGCCAGCAGTTCCCCGGGACAGGGGTTCAACGAGCAGTACTTC
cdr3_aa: CASSSPGQGFNEQYF